A single T cell receptor beta chain is shown here with its context. Its antigen is still unknown. The source of the sample is a study of blood T cells in healthy people across ages. There are 11 residues in the CDR3. CDR1 SQVTM and CDR2 ANQGSEA come from the germline V gene. V dropped 6 bases and J dropped 10 bases, with 13 bases sitting between them. Through a sample-barcoded 5' primer and a J-beta primer mix, a second PCR was run for about 7 to 12 cycles. TCRdb passed the 5' RACE reads through MiXCR, listing each CDR3 protein once. Of approximately 350,000 distinct CDR3 sequences in the sample, 52% were seen once. General study points: Strong correlation was found linking TCR beta diversity to naive T cell percentage.

The sample was blood. The TCR was taken from a man aged 60 to 69 in good health. This chain uses TRBV29-1 with TRBJ2-1; D gene ambiguous. CDR3 nucleotides: TGCAGCGTGGTTCAGAGTCGGGAGCAGTTCTTC. It specifies CSVVQSREQFF.